The 20 T cell receptor beta chains in this list originate from one sample, sequenced in a study of blood T cell repertoires in COVID-19. The protocol was immunoSEQ multiplex PCR, while the TCRdb copy is restricted to in-frame clones and leaves out a portion. The sample has around 56,000 clones, around 77% seen once. The sample was peripheral blood. These receptor sequences come from a man in his sixties with acute or convalescent COVID-19.

This chain joins TRBV5-1 and TRBJ2-3, with a weak D call TRBD2 (5 bases). Germline V CDR1 and CDR2: SGHRS, YFSETQ. V lost 0 bases, J lost 3 bases, and 8 bases lay in between. The CDR3 is 14 amino acids. The CDR3 DNA reads as TGCGCCAGCAGCTTGGGGACTGCAACAGATACGCAGTATTTT. It codes for CASSLGTATDTQYF.

The chain carries TRBV5-1 and TRBJ1-1, with TRBD1 as a possible D gene (5 bases). The CDR3 totals 15 residues. Germline loops: CDR1 SGHRS, CDR2 YFSETQ. With 7 bases removed from V and 0 bases from J, the gap between germline ends came to 16 bases. The CDR3 protein is CASRPSTVLNTEAFF. Written as DNA, the CDR3 is TGCGCCAGCCGCCCCTCGACAGTGTTGAACACTGAAGCTTTCTTT.

The chain couples TRBV6-5 to TRBJ2-2, with D possibly TRBD1 on 6 matching bases. Looked up from germline, CDR1 is MNHEY and CDR2 is SVGAGI. CDR3 length equals 15 residues. The V end lost 6 bases, the J end lost 4 bases, and 15 bases lay between the germline ends. The CDR3 DNA is TGTGCCAGCAGCCGGCGACAGGATCGCACCGGGGAGCTGTTTTTT. This sequence encodes CASSRRQDRTGELFF.

The V gene is TRBV29-1, the J gene TRBJ2-7; TRBD1 agrees at 11 bases. Germline V gene lookup returns CDR1 SQVTM and CDR2 ANQGSEA. V dropped 5 bases and J dropped 1; count of bases not matched to a gene: 7. The CDR3 runs to 15 residues. The CDR3 DNA is TGCAGCGTTTGGGACAGGGGGATTGGGTCCTACGAGCAGTACTTC. This codes for CSVWDRGIGSYEQYF.

The chain uses TRBV6-5 and TRBJ1-6; maybe TRBD1 (6 bases). CDR3 size: 15 residues. V was cut by 6 bases and J by 10 bases, with 19 bases left in between. Germline CDR1 MNHEY, CDR2 SVGAGI. Here the CDR3 reads CASRALQGSWSPLHF. CDR3 bases: TGTGCCAGCAGGGCCCTACAGGGATCATGGTCACCCCTCCACTTT.

The rearrangement links TRBV6-6 to TRBJ2-7; 7 bases match TRBD1. Losses at the gene ends were 10 bases for V and 3 bases for J; bases not matched to a gene: 6. CDR3 length equals 12 residues. Per germline, CDR1 MNHNY and CDR2 SVGAGI (reference sequence). CDR3 in DNA: TGTGCCATAAGACAGGGTATCTACGAGCAGTACTTC. This gives the protein CAIRQGIYEQYF.

The chain uses TRBV28 and TRBJ2-7; D may be TRBD1 (6 bases). CDR3 length: 15 residues. V lost 2 bases, J lost 0 bases, and 11 bases lay in between. CDR1 and CDR2 from the germline V gene are MDHEN and SYDVKM. In nucleotides, the CDR3 is TGTGCCAGCAGTTTACCACGGGACACCTCCTACGAGCAGTACTTC. This codes for CASSLPRDTSYEQYF.

In its sample, this clone was seen once. The J gene is TRBJ1-3, the V gene TRBV7-9; the D is unclear. With 0 bases removed from V and 2 bases from J, the gap between germline ends came to 8 bases. CDR1 SEHNR and CDR2 FQNEAQ come from the germline V gene (reference sequence). This CDR3 has 15 residues. The CDR3 loop is CASSLAPPAGNTIYF. Here the CDR3 DNA reads TGTGCCAGCAGCTTAGCCCCCCCAGCTGGAAACACCATATATTTT.

This chain links TRBV30 with TRBJ1-6; 10 bases are shared with TRBD1. The germline CDR1 and CDR2 sequences are GTSNPN and SVGIG (reference sequence). The CDR3 spans 17 residues. The J segment lost 0 bases and the V segment lost 1 base, leaving 3 bases of the junction unmatched. The CDR3 is CAWSGGQGRSYNSPLHF. The CDR3 DNA reads TGTGCCTGGAGTGGGGGACAGGGGCGCTCCTATAATTCACCCCTCCACTTT. The full variable domain, its missing parts supplied by reference TRBV30 and TRBJ1-6, is SQTIHQWPATLVQPVGSPLSLECTVEGTSNPNLYWYRQAAGRGLQLLFYSVGIGQISSEVPQNLSASRPQDRQFILSSKKLLLSDSGFYLCAWSGGQGRSYNSPLHFGNGTRLTVT.

The chain has TRBV10-3 and TRBJ2-1, with 10 bases aligning to TRBD1. Germline trimming cut 3 bases from V and 6 bases from J; bases unmatched to any gene: 11. CDR1 is ENHRY and CDR2 is SYGVKD in the germline V gene. The CDR3 loop spans 17 amino acids. The CDR3 reads CAISDLIGRTGGNEQFF. The CDR3 DNA sequence: TGTGCCATCAGTGATTTAATCGGTAGGACAGGGGGCAATGAGCAGTTCTTC.

A few counts support this clone. The rearrangement links TRBV5-6 to TRBJ1-1; D is uncertain. The V end lost 4 bases, the J end lost 3 bases, and 10 bases lay between the germline ends. The CDR3 totals 13 residues. Germline V gene lookup returns CDR1 SGHDT and CDR2 YYEEEE. As DNA, the CDR3 is TGTGCCAGCAGCCCACACCAGTACACTGAAGCTTTCTTT. Translating it yields CASSPHQYTEAFF.

The chain carries TRBV14 and TRBJ1-2; no reliable D call. The germline V gene encodes CDR1 SGHDN and CDR2 FVKESK. This CDR3 is 13 amino acids long. V dropped 8 bases and J dropped 8 bases, with 18 bases sitting between them. The CDR3 DNA sequence: TGTGCCAGCTCCCCTTTGACGGGCGGGGGCTACACCTTC. Translation gives CASSPLTGGGYTF.

The genes are TRBV6-5 and TRBJ1-5; 7 nucleotides align to TRBD1. The CDR3 is made up of 13 amino acids. Germline V lookup: CDR1 MNHEY, CDR2 SVGAGI. J gave up 6 bases and V 7 bases, and 6 bases lay outside the gene matches. CDR3 sequence: CASTSDRSQPQHF. The CDR3 DNA is TGTGCCAGCACCTCGGACAGGAGTCAGCCCCAGCATTTT.

This clone has only one observation. The chain carries TRBV29-1 and TRBJ2-1; D might be TRBD1 (5 bases). V lost 8 bases and J 7 bases, leaving 27 bases between the germline ends. The CDR3 length is 16 residues. In germline, CDR1 is SQVTM, CDR2 ANQGSEA. The CDR3 spells CSTLFSVVAGYNEQFF. For the CDR3, the DNA is TGCAGCACCCTCTTCTCGGTGGTAGCAGGGTATAATGAGCAGTTCTTC.

J is TRBJ1-1 and V is TRBV2, with D uncertain. The CDR3 length is 13 residues. Germline assignment: CDR1 SNHLY and CDR2 FYNNEI. Deletions cut 4 bases from V and 4 bases from J, with 10 bases between. The CDR3: CASSGSGVTEAFF. DNA for the CDR3: TGTGCCAGCAGTGGCTCAGGCGTCACTGAAGCTTTCTTT.

The CDR3 bases are TGCGCCAGCAGCTTGGATCTCGGACAGGGGAGGACCGGGGAGCTGTTTTTT. Residues: CASSLDLGQGRTGELFF. This sequence joins TRBV5-1 and TRBJ2-2, with 9 bases aligning to TRBD1. The CDR3 is 17 residues long. Looked up from germline, CDR1 is SGHRS and CDR2 is YFSETQ. Trimming cost V 0 bases and J 5 bases; bases outside gene matches: 8.

The chain couples TRBV7-2 to TRBJ2-1, with 9 bases lining up with TRBD1. The CDR3 contains 16 residues. V lost 2 bases to trimming and J lost 4 bases; unmatched junction nucleotides: 6. Germline CDR1 and CDR2: SGHTA and FQGNSA. CDR3: CASSLYGTGWYNEQFF. The CDR3 coding sequence is TGTGCCAGCAGCTTATACGGGACAGGGTGGTACAATGAGCAGTTCTTC.

This chain connects TRBV7-9 to TRBJ1-5; TRBD1 is a possible D gene (5 bases). The V and J ends lost 2 bases and 4 bases respectively, with 6 bases between them. Per the germline V gene, CDR1 is SEHNR and CDR2 is FQNEAQ (reference sequence). The CDR3 is made up of 13 amino acids. Here the CDR3 reads CASSLSGNQPQHF. CDR3 DNA sequence: TGTGCCAGCAGCTTATCAGGGAATCAGCCCCAGCATTTT. The variable domain in full, completed from reference TRBV7-9 and TRBJ1-5, reads DTGVSQNPRHKITKRGQNVTFRCDPISEHNRLYWYRQTLGQGPEFLTYFQNEAQLEKSRLLSDRFSAERPKGSFSTLEIQRTEQGDSAMYLCASSLSGNQPQHFGDGTRLSIL.

The chain links TRBV5-1 to TRBJ2-7; 13 bases are a match to TRBD2. The ends lost 5 bases at V and 2 bases at J; junction bases unmatched: 7. CDR1 and CDR2 (germline): SGHRS, YFSETQ. The CDR3 runs to 16 residues. CDR3 amino acids: CASSTGLAGKAYEQYF. The CDR3 DNA reads TGCGCCAGCAGTACGGGACTAGCGGGGAAGGCCTACGAGCAGTACTTC.

The V and J genes are TRBV27 and TRBJ2-7, with 7 bases fitting TRBD1. The CDR3 has 15 amino acids. J was trimmed by 1 base and V by 2 bases; bases with no gene match: 5. The germline CDR1 and CDR2 sequences are MNHEY and SMNVEV (reference sequence). CDR3: CASSLRGQSSYEQYF. In DNA, the CDR3 is TGTGCCAGCAGTTTACGGGGACAGTCTTCCTACGAGCAGTACTTC.